These 7 T cell receptor beta chains were all obtained from the same sample, sequenced in a study of blood T cell repertoires in COVID-19 (dated by TCRdb to 2019 to 2021). The method behind the library was the immunoSEQ multiplex PCR assay. TCRdb took this table from immuneACCESS and kept in-frame rearrangements with V and J called. Such tables lack part of the clones; where checked against another copy, unresolved V genes explain under half of the gap, and the rest is unexplained. The sample has some 50,000 clones on record, 86% of them singletons. The top ten clonotypes cover over 25% of the sample. The sequenced sample consisted of peripheral blood. All receptors come from a human donor in a cohort sampled during active COVID-19.

V is TRBV7-8 and J is TRBJ1-3, with a tentative D call TRBD1 (6 bases). Germline V CDR1 and CDR2: SGHVS, FQNEAQ. V gave up 5 bases and J gave up 4 bases, with 15 bases separating them. The CDR3 is made up of 15 amino acids. CDR3 residues: CASSPAGTNGNTIYF. The CDR3 DNA follows: TGTGCCAGCAGCCCCGCCGGGACAAACGGAAACACCATATATTTT. The variable domain in full, completed from reference TRBV7-8 and TRBJ1-3, reads GAGVSQSPRYKVAKRGQDVALRCDPISGHVSLFWYQQALGQGPEFLTYFQNEAQLDKSGLPSDRFFAERPEGSVSTLKIQRTQQEDSAVYLCASSPAGTNGNTIYFGEGSWLTVV.

In this sample, this clone turned up a few times. The rearrangement uses TRBV11-2 and TRBJ2-3, with D possibly TRBD2 on 6 matching bases. With 3 bases removed from V and 4 bases from J, the gap between germline ends came to 11 bases. There are 14 residues in the CDR3. CDR1 and CDR2 from the germline V gene are SGHAT and FQNNGV. In nucleotides, the CDR3 is TGTGCCAGCAGCTTCGCTAGCGAGGCAGATACGCAGTATTTT. This codes for CASSFASEADTQYF.

The gene calls are TRBV12-5 and TRBJ2-2; D is possibly TRBD1 (5 bases). Germline assignment: CDR1 LGHNT and CDR2 FRNRAP. This CDR3 has 18 residues. The V and J ends lost 0 bases and 4 bases respectively, with 18 bases between them. The CDR3 coding sequence is TGTGCTAGTGGTTTGGTAGGTCTCGGGCAGGGATCCACCGGGGAGCTGTTTTTT. It translates to CASGLVGLGQGSTGELFF. Full variable domain (rest looked up from reference TRBV12-5 and TRBJ2-2): DARVTQTPRHKVTEMGQEVTMRCQPILGHNTVFWYRQTMMQGLELLAYFRNRAPLDDSGMPKDRFSAEMPDATLATLKIQPSEPRDSAVYFCASGLVGLGQGSTGELFFGEGSRLTVL.

The sample holds one count of this clone. The chain employs TRBV3-1 (or the pseudogene TRBV3-2) and TRBJ2-3, with D maybe TRBD1 (6 bases). From germline, CDR1 is LGHDT and CDR2 YNNKEL (reference sequence). The length of the CDR3 is 16 residues. Between the trimmed V and J ends, which lost 1 base and 1 base, there was a span of 12 bases. DNA of the CDR3: TGTGCCAGCAGCCAAGGAGGGGGTAGTCGCACAGATACGCAGTATTTT. Translation: CASSQGGGSRTDTQYF.

Only a few counts were recorded for this clone. The rearrangement uses TRBV6-1 and TRBJ1-3; D perhaps matches TRBD1 (5 bases). The V and J ends lost 3 bases and 0 bases respectively, with 15 bases between them. The CDR3 is made up of 17 amino acids. CDR1 and CDR2 from the germline V gene are MNHNS and SASEGT. CDR3 sequence: CASSEIAQGLSGNTIYF. Here the CDR3 DNA reads TGTGCCAGCAGTGAGATCGCCCAGGGCCTCTCTGGAAACACCATATATTTT.

Only a few counts were recorded for this clone. V usage is TRBV7-2 and J usage is TRBJ2-1; unclear D gene. With 3 bases removed from V and 6 bases from J, the gap between germline ends came to 12 bases. The CDR3 length is 14 residues. Germline CDR1 reads SGHTA; CDR2 reads FQGNSA. The chain's CDR3 is CASSFMVASNEQFF. Here the CDR3 DNA reads TGTGCCAGCAGCTTTATGGTCGCTAGCAATGAGCAGTTCTTC.

The chain carries TRBV9 and TRBJ1-1; no clear D. The CDR3 totals 13 residues. CDR1 and CDR2 from the germline V gene are SGDLS and YYNGEE. V lost 3 bases to trimming and J lost 0 bases, with 6 bases between them. The DNA of the CDR3 is TGTGCCAGCAGCGGGGCCTTGAACACTGAAGCTTTCTTT. It is translated as CASSGALNTEAFF.